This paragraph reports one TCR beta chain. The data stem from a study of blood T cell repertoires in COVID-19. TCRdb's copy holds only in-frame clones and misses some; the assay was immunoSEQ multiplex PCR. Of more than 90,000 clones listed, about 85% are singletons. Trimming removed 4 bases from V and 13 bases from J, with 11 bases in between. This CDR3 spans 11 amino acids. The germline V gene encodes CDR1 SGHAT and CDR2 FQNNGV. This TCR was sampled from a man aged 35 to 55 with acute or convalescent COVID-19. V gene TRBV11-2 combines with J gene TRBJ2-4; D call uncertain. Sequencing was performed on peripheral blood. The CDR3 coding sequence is TGTGCCAGCAGCTCCCTTGGGCCACAGTACTTC. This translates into CASSSLGPQYF.